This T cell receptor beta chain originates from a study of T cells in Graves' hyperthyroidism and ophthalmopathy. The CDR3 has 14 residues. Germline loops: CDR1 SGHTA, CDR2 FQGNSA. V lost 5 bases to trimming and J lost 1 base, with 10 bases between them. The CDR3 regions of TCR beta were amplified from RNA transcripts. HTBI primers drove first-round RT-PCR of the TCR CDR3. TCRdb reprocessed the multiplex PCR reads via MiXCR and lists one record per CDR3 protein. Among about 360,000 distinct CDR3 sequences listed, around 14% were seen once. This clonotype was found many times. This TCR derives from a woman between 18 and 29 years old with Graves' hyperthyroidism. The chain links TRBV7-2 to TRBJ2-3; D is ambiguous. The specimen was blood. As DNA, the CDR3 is TGTGCCAGCAGCCCCTATCTCCGCACAGATACGCAGTATTTT. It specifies CASSPYLRTDTQYF.